This TCR beta chain was sequenced in a study of CD8+ T cells in alopecia areata. Across the whole study: Each of the treated patients was given oral tofacitinib, 5 to 10 mg twice daily, for moderate-to-severe alopecia areata. Study-wide results and caveats: Having just one nonresponder leaves the connection between baseline CD8+ expansion and response unresolved. Lesional tissue from the scalp (especially in alopecia totalis/universalis) showed higher clonality than normal scalp.

Reverse transcribed after extraction, RNA yielded cDNA as the sequencing template. Data came from immunoSEQ multiplex PCR; TCRdb stores just in-frame clones and leaves some out. In the table there are roughly 200,000 clones, around half of which are singletons. Sample treatment: oral pan-JAK inhibitor, 5-10 mg twice daily. A word on this clone: Antigen specificity is unknown.

Per germline, CDR1 LNHDA and CDR2 SQIVND (reference sequence). The length of the CDR3 is 12 residues. After removal of 6 bases from V and 6 bases from J, the junction contained 5 bases not matched to a gene. Source: CD8+ T cells sorted from blood, taken at week 24, from a patient treated with tofacitinib. This chain links TRBV19 with TRBJ2-7, with 7 positions matching TRBD1. This clonotype originated in a human donor with alopecia areata. CDR3 DNA: TGTGCCAGTAGGGAACCAGGGGGCGAGCAGTACTTC. Translation gives CASREPGGEQYF.